These 21 T cell receptor beta chains originate from one sample sequenced in a study of blood T cell repertoires in COVID-19. Measured with immunoSEQ multiplex PCR; TCRdb has only the in-frame clones, and not every one. The data hold about 28,000 clones, with roughly 90% observed a single time. What was sequenced was peripheral blood. The receptors come from a man between 60 and 75 years old with active COVID-19.

This clone showed up just a few times. The chain uses TRBV9 and TRBJ2-1; 9 nucleotides line up with TRBD2. Germline values: CDR1 SGDLS, CDR2 YYNGEE. This CDR3 comprises 15 residues. V was clipped by 4 bases and J by 4 bases; unmatched bases: 6. The CDR3 bases are TGTGCCAGCAGCACGACTAGCGGAGTTTACAATGAGCAGTTCTTC. Amino acids: CASSTTSGVYNEQFF.

V gene TRBV6-5 combines with J gene TRBJ1-2; 10 bases map to TRBD1. The CDR3 consists of 15 residues. CDR1 MNHEY and CDR2 SVGAGI come from the germline V gene. Trimming removed 0 bases from V and 8 bases from J; junction bases left unmatched: 6. The CDR3 coding sequence is TGTGCCAGCAGTTACTCGTCGGGACAGGGGCGCGGCTACACCTTC. Translating it yields CASSYSSGQGRGYTF.

The CDR3 loop is CASSPQGAMIGNQPQHF. CDR3 coding DNA: TGTGCCAGCAGCCCACAGGGGGCAATGATAGGCAATCAGCCCCAGCATTTT. This sequence joins TRBV7-2 and TRBJ1-5, with 9 bases identical to TRBD1. CDR1 and CDR2 (germline): SGHTA, FQGNSA. Trimming cost V 5 bases and J 2 bases; bases outside gene matches: 10. The length of the CDR3 is 17 residues.

This chain uses TRBV19 with TRBJ1-6; TRBD1 agrees at 7 bases. CDR1 and CDR2 (germline): LNHDA, SQIVND (reference sequence). The CDR3 sequence is 13 residues long. Trimming took 1 base from V and 9 from J; bases not matched to a gene: 0. The CDR3 spells CASSIGTGSPLHF. CDR3 DNA: TGTGCCAGTAGTATAGGGACAGGTTCACCCCTCCACTTT.

The rearrangement links TRBV7-9 to TRBJ1-2, with D unresolved. Trimming shortened V by 1 base and J by 2 bases, and 14 bases separated the two germline ends. The V gene's germline CDR1 is SEHNR and CDR2 FQNEAQ (reference sequence). CDR3 length equals 16 residues. The CDR3 DNA reads TGTGCCAGCAGCTTAGAGCGGAAGACCGAGAACTATGGCTACACCTTC. Protein: CASSLERKTENYGYTF.

The gene calls are TRBV6-5 and TRBJ2-3; 9 bases map to TRBD1. The CDR3 is 15 residues long. The V and J ends lost 5 bases and 3 bases, in that order; junction bases with no gene match: 6. Germline V gives CDR1 MNHEY, CDR2 SVGAGI. The CDR3 nucleotides are TGTGCCAGCAGTCCCTTGGGACAGGGTACAGATACGCAGTATTTT. Translating it yields CASSPLGQGTDTQYF.

This clone was counted only a few times. This chain links TRBV19 with TRBJ1-6; D remains unclear. This CDR3 is built from 14 residues. Germline V gene data show CDR1 as LNHDA and CDR2 as SQIVND (reference sequence). V was pared by 5 bases and J by 6 bases, with 11 bases between. CDR3 DNA: TGTGCCAGTAGTTTCCCGGGAGGTAATTCACCCCTCCACTTT. Protein sequence: CASSFPGGNSPLHF. The full variable domain, its missing parts supplied by reference TRBV19 and TRBJ1-6, is DGGITQSPKYLFRKEGQNVTLSCEQNLNHDAMYWYRQDPGQGLRLIYYSQIVNDFQKGDIAEGYSVSREKKESFPLTVTSAQKNPTAFYLCASSFPGGNSPLHFGNGTRLTVT.

The genes are TRBV11-2 and TRBJ1-2, with D possibly TRBD1 on 6 matching bases. From germline, CDR1 is SGHAT and CDR2 FQNNGV. The V and J ends lost 10 bases and 4 bases respectively, with 16 bases between them. The CDR3 length is 13 residues. The CDR3 region has the DNA TGTGCCAATCCGACAGGAAGGGGCTATGGCTACACCTTC. Its protein is CANPTGRGYGYTF.

The rearrangement joins TRBV28 to TRBJ1-6, with D hard to call. Per the germline V gene, CDR1 is MDHEN and CDR2 is SYDVKM. The CDR3 contains 15 residues. The V end lost 4 bases, the J end lost 5 bases, and 12 bases lay between the germline ends. CDR3 in DNA: TGTGCCAGCAGTTGGCCGGGTCGAAATAATTCACCCCTCCACTTT. Protein: CASSWPGRNNSPLHF.

This sequence joins TRBV5-6 and TRBJ2-7; possibly TRBD1 for D (5 bases). The germline V and J ends were trimmed by 4 bases and 7 bases, with 18 bases remaining between them. This CDR3 contains 14 residues. From germline, CDR1 is SGHDT and CDR2 YYEEEE. This CDR3 is CASSPKGPPWEQYF. CDR3 DNA sequence: TGTGCCAGCAGCCCGAAGGGGCCCCCTTGGGAGCAGTACTTC.

The J gene is TRBJ2-1, the V gene TRBV7-9; D remains unclear. The germline V gene has CDR1 SEHNR and CDR2 FQNEAQ (reference sequence). V was cut by 5 bases and J by 5 bases, with 10 bases left in between. There are 13 residues in the CDR3. CDR3 region: CASSQALHNEQFF. DNA of the CDR3: TGTGCCAGCAGCCAGGCACTTCACAATGAGCAGTTCTTC.

V and J are TRBV5-1 and TRBJ2-3; D is perhaps TRBD2 (5 bases). Germline V lookup: CDR1 SGHRS, CDR2 YFSETQ. There are 17 residues in the CDR3. The V end lost 4 bases, the J end lost 1 base, and 19 bases lay between the germline ends. The CDR3 here is CASSPESGVAGTDTQYF. CDR3 sequence (DNA): TGCGCCAGCAGCCCCGAGTCCGGGGTCGCTGGCACAGATACGCAGTATTTT. Full variable domain (remainder filled in from reference TRBV5-1 and TRBJ2-3): KAGVTQTPRYLIKTRGQQVTLSCSPISGHRSVSWYQQTPGQGLQFLFEYFSETQRNKGNFPGRFSGRQFSNSRSEMNVSTLELGDSALYLCASSPESGVAGTDTQYFGPGTRLTVL.

For this clone: This CDR3 is also generated by other DNA sequences in the sample. The genes are TRBV7-2 and TRBJ1-6; D gene unclear. V was cut by 7 bases and J by 1 base, with 11 bases left in between. Germline CDR1 is SGHTA and CDR2 is FQGNSA. CDR3 length equals 15 residues. The CDR3 coding sequence is TGTGCCAGCAACCCCCGAGGATCCTATAATTCACCCCTCCACTTT. Its translation is CASNPRGSYNSPLHF.

The J gene is TRBJ2-5, the V gene TRBV19; the match to TRBD2 covers 10 bases. CDR1 is LNHDA and CDR2 is SQIVND in the germline V gene (reference sequence). The CDR3 covers 16 residues. The ends lost 5 bases at V and 4 bases at J; junction bases unmatched: 10. In nucleotides, the CDR3 is TGTGCCAGTAGTCCCTCTACTAGCGGGGTGGGAGAGACCCAGTACTTC. It yields the protein CASSPSTSGVGETQYF. The full variable domain, with the rest looked up from reference TRBV19 and TRBJ2-5, is DGGITQSPKYLFRKEGQNVTLSCEQNLNHDAMYWYRQDPGQGLRLIYYSQIVNDFQKGDIAEGYSVSREKKESFPLTVTSAQKNPTAFYLCASSPSTSGVGETQYFGPGTRLLVL.

The rearrangement joins TRBV7-8 to TRBJ2-1; D perhaps matches TRBD2 (6 bases). The CDR3 length is 14 residues. V lost 4 bases and J 7 bases, leaving 14 bases between the germline ends. Germline loops: CDR1 SGHVS, CDR2 FQNEAQ. The CDR3 loop reads CASSWGEGRNEQFF. The CDR3 DNA sequence: TGTGCCAGCAGCTGGGGGGAAGGGCGAAATGAGCAGTTCTTC. The variable domain in full, with the rest retrieved from reference TRBV7-8 and TRBJ2-1, is GAGVSQSPRYKVAKRGQDVALRCDPISGHVSLFWYQQALGQGPEFLTYFQNEAQLDKSGLPSDRFFAERPEGSVSTLKIQRTQQEDSAVYLCASSWGEGRNEQFFGPGTRLTVL.

The rearrangement uses TRBV9 and TRBJ1-2; 11 positions agree with TRBD1. In germline, CDR1 is SGDLS, CDR2 YYNGEE. The V segment lost 0 bases and the J segment 6 bases; nucleotides outside the gene matches: 1. There are 14 residues in the CDR3. CDR3 sequence (DNA): TGTGCCAGCAGCGTAGGGGACAGGGGGGATGGCTACACCTTC. This encodes CASSVGDRGDGYTF.

The chain is built from TRBV6-6 and TRBJ1-3, with 10 positions matching TRBD1. Germline CDR1 MNHNY, CDR2 SVGAGI (reference sequence). J was trimmed by 4 bases and V by 2 bases; bases with no gene match: 5. The CDR3 spans 16 residues. The CDR3 nucleotides are TGTGCCAGCAGTTACACGACAGGGGGCGTCGGAAACACCATATATTTT. Translating it yields CASSYTTGGVGNTIYF.

This CDR3 is CASSLAVFQFGGELFF. The CDR3 DNA reads TGCGCCAGCAGCTTGGCCGTTTTCCAATTCGGCGGGGAGCTGTTTTTT. V and J are TRBV5-1 and TRBJ2-2, with unresolved D. This CDR3 region has 16 residues. V lost 0 bases to trimming and J lost 7 bases, with 16 bases between them. CDR1 is SGHRS, CDR2 YFSETQ, per germline. The full variable domain, completed using reference TRBV5-1 and TRBJ2-2, is KAGVTQTPRYLIKTRGQQVTLSCSPISGHRSVSWYQQTPGQGLQFLFEYFSETQRNKGNFPGRFSGRQFSNSRSEMNVSTLELGDSALYLCASSLAVFQFGGELFFGEGSRLTVL.

The chain combines TRBV5-8 with TRBJ2-5; TRBD2 agrees at 8 bases. After removal of 4 bases from V and 4 bases from J, the junction contained 6 bases not matched to a gene. The germline V gene encodes CDR1 SGHTS and CDR2 YDEGEE. The CDR3 contains 14 residues. CDR3 amino acids: CASSRGLVRETQYF. In nucleotides, the CDR3 is TGTGCCAGCAGCCGGGGACTAGTTAGAGAGACCCAGTACTTC.

CDR3 sequence (DNA): TGTGCCAGCTCACCAGACCTGGCGGGAGGTGGAGCTAATGAAAAACTGTTTTTT. Its protein product is CASSPDLAGGGANEKLFF. The gene calls are TRBV18 and TRBJ1-4; D ambiguous. V was trimmed by 2 bases and J by 3 bases, leaving 19 bases between them. In germline, CDR1 is KGHSH, CDR2 LQKENI. The CDR3 contains 18 residues.

The chain employs TRBV5-1 and TRBJ1-3; 9 nucleotides agree with TRBD1. From germline, CDR1 is SGHRS and CDR2 YFSETQ. Trimming at V came to 4 bases and at J to 1 base, leaving 21 bases not matched to a gene. The CDR3 has 21 residues. The CDR3 is CASSRTTLGTGFNRSGNTIYF. DNA of the CDR3: TGCGCCAGCAGCAGAACCACCCTCGGGACAGGGTTTAACCGATCTGGAAACACCATATATTTT.